This TCR beta chain was found in a study of regulatory T cells in long-lasting Graves disease. In the study overall: Disease was considered persistent Graves' disease after over 5 years of antithyroid drugs (with positive TSH receptor antibodies). General study results and limits: Persistent disease was associated with favored TRBV28 usage and with favored use of TRBJ1-2 and TRBJ2-5. Peripheral blood was the sole material, not thyroid tissue.

Time point here: persistent/refractory GD, antithyroid drugs over 5 years with positive TRAb. Preparation of the TCR library used RNA extracted from PBMCs. Patients met American Thyroid Association criteria for Graves' disease. Per the germline V gene, CDR1 is SGHTA and CDR2 is FQGTGA. V was shortened by 5 bases and J by 6 bases, with 18 bases between the two germline ends. The CDR3 sequence is 15 residues long. Relying on iRepertoire HTBI primers and Arm-PCR of CDR3 regions, the team built TCR beta libraries. One entry per CDR3 protein results from TCRdb running MiXCR on the multiplex PCR reads. The top ten hold less than 30% of the sample, which has 300,000 to 350,000 distinct CDR3 sequences, roughly a fifth seen once. Note on this clonotype: The antigen is undetermined.

The material was peripheral blood mononuclear cells (PBMCs), obtained when the disease was refractory, from a patient treated with antithyroid drugs. The V and J genes are TRBV7-3 and TRBJ2-3; possible D gene TRBD2, 7 bases. The TCR originated in a female donor with Graves disease. CDR3 nucleotide sequence: TGTGCCAGCAGCCTCGGGGGCGGGAGTATGGATACGCAGTATTTT. Translated, it gives CASSLGGGSMDTQYF. Combining the CDR3 with reference TRBV7-3 and TRBJ2-3 gives the whole variable domain GAGVSQTPSNKVTEKGKYVELRCDPISGHTALYWYRQSLGQGPEFLIYFQGTGAADDSGLPNDRFFAVRPEGSVSTLKIQRTERGDSAVYLCASSLGGGSMDTQYFGPGTRLTVL.